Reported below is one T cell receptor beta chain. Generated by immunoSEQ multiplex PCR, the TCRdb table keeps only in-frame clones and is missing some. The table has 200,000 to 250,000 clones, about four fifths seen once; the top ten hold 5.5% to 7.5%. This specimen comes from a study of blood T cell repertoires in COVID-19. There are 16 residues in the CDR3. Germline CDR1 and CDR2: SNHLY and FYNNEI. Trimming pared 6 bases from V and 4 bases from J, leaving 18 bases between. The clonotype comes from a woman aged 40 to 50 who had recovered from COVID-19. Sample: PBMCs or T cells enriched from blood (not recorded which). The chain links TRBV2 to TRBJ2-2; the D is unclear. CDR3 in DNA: TGTGCCAGCAGCCAAATTCCGCTAGTGGGCACCGGGGAGCTGTTTTTT. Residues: CASSQIPLVGTGELFF.